The 18 T cell receptor beta chains below come from one sample, sequenced in a study of T cell responses to AZD1222 COVID-19 vaccine. Sequenced by immunoSEQ multiplex PCR; TCRdb stores in-frame clones only, minus some. The sample holds about 110,000 clones, 88% seen once. The sequenced sample was peripheral blood, obtained on day 0 of AZD1222 vaccination. The receptors were gathered from an adult in good health.

This clone appeared a single time. The chain carries TRBV19 and TRBJ2-1; 8 bases align to TRBD1. The V and J ends lost 5 bases and 9 bases, in that order; junction bases with no gene match: 9. The CDR3 loop spans 14 amino acids. Germline V gives CDR1 LNHDA, CDR2 SQIVND (reference sequence). The CDR3 region has the DNA TGTGCCAGTAGTTTCGGACAGGGTCGGGGTGAGCAGTTCTTC. Protein: CASSFGQGRGEQFF.

V gene TRBV18 combines with J gene TRBJ2-4; D gene ambiguous. The CDR3 is 16 residues long. Germline V gene sequence: CDR1 KGHSH, CDR2 LQKENI. V was pared by 3 bases and J by 0 bases, with 12 bases between. CDR3 residues: CASSPSSGSAKNIQYF. The CDR3 region has the DNA TGTGCCAGCTCACCTTCGTCAGGTTCAGCCAAAAACATTCAGTACTTC.

This clone was counted only a few times. The chain employs TRBV5-5 and TRBJ2-5, with unresolved D. Between the trimmed V and J ends, which lost 2 bases and 5 bases, there was a span of 13 bases. There are 14 residues in the CDR3. Germline values: CDR1 SGHKS, CDR2 YYEKEE (reference sequence). CDR3 nucleotide sequence: TGTGCCAGCAGCTTCGGCAGCGCCATGGAGACCCAGTACTTC. Translating gives CASSFGSAMETQYF. The whole variable domain, filled in from reference TRBV5-5 and TRBJ2-5, reads DAGVTQSPTHLIKTRGQQVTLRCSPISGHKSVSWYQQVLGQGPQFIFQYYEKEERGRGNFPDRFSARQFPNYSSELNVNALLLGDSALYLCASSFGSAMETQYFGPGTRLLVL.

The V and J genes are TRBV3-1 (or the pseudogene TRBV3-2) and TRBJ2-5, with TRBD1 matching 7 bases. CDR3 length: 13 amino acids. V was pared by 8 bases and J by 5 bases, with 8 bases of the junction left unmatched. The germline gives CDR1 LGHDT, CDR2 YNNKEL (reference sequence). The CDR3 region has the DNA TGTGCCAGCCGGAGACAGGGTGAGGAGACCCAGTACTTC. Its protein is CASRRQGEETQYF.

For the CDR3, the DNA is TGTGCCAGCAGCCAATTTCGGGACAGGGACACCGGGGAGCTGTTTTTT. This sequence encodes CASSQFRDRDTGELFF. The chain links TRBV2 to TRBJ2-2; 9 nucleotides match TRBD1. Germline CDR1 is SNHLY and CDR2 is FYNNEI. This CDR3 is 16 amino acids long. Trimming at V came to 6 bases and at J to 3 bases, leaving 8 bases not matched to a gene.

The V call is TRBV7-9, the J call TRBJ2-2; no clear D. Trimming cost V 0 bases and J 2 bases, with 10 bases left between them. The germline gives CDR1 SEHNR, CDR2 FQNEAQ (reference sequence). The CDR3 consists of 16 residues. CDR3 coding DNA: TGTGCCAGCAGCTTAGCGAGGCAGCTTAACACCGGGGAGCTGTTTTTT. It is translated as CASSLARQLNTGELFF.

V gene TRBV27 combines with J gene TRBJ1-2; TRBD1 might be the D (5 bases). CDR1 and CDR2 from the germline V gene are MNHEY and SMNVEV (reference sequence). V lost 4 bases to trimming and J lost 5 bases, with 14 bases between them. The CDR3 is 14 residues long. The CDR3: CASSSNGGGYGYTF. CDR3 coding DNA: TGTGCCAGCAGTTCCAACGGGGGAGGGTATGGCTACACCTTC.

The chain employs TRBV4-2 and TRBJ2-2; D call uncertain. The V gene lost 0 bases and the J gene lost 4 bases, with 9 bases spanning the gap. Germline values: CDR1 LGHNA, CDR2 YNFKEQ. The CDR3 is 15 residues long. DNA for the CDR3: TGTGCCAGCAGCCAAGACTCGACTTTCACCGGGGAGCTGTTTTTT. Its translation: CASSQDSTFTGELFF.

The genes are TRBV19 and TRBJ1-1; D call uncertain. Trimming removed 3 bases at V and 1 base at J, with 12 bases between. This CDR3 spans 15 amino acids. In germline, CDR1 is LNHDA, CDR2 SQIVND (reference sequence). The DNA of the CDR3 is TGTGCCAGTAGTATGGGCCTCTCTTGGAACACTGAAGCTTTCTTT. Its protein product is CASSMGLSWNTEAFF.

This rearrangement joins TRBV27 to TRBJ1-5; 8 bases align to TRBD1. Trimming cost V 8 bases and J 5 bases; bases outside gene matches: 11. There are 15 residues in the CDR3. Germline V gives CDR1 MNHEY, CDR2 SMNVEV (reference sequence). CDR3 residues: CASRSLTGGYQPQHF. The CDR3 nucleotides are TGTGCCAGCCGGTCCCTAACAGGGGGATATCAGCCCCAGCATTTT.

The chain uses TRBV5-1 and TRBJ1-4; the match to TRBD1 covers 9 bases. CDR1 is SGHRS and CDR2 is YFSETQ in the germline V gene. The trim removed 4 bases at V and 3 bases at J, leaving 4 bases unmatched. The CDR3 runs 15 residues. The CDR3 DNA reads TGCGCCAGCAGCGCCGACAGGGGGTCTAATGAAAAACTGTTTTTT. Residues: CASSADRGSNEKLFF.

This clone showed up just a few times. The J gene is TRBJ2-7, the V gene TRBV6-1; TRBD2 aligns across 7 bases. After removal of 1 base from V and 4 bases from J, the junction contained 7 bases not matched to a gene. The CDR3 is made up of 15 amino acids. Germline values: CDR1 MNHNS, CDR2 SASEGT. Here the CDR3 reads CASSEGPAGTYEQYF. CDR3 in DNA: TGTGCCAGCAGTGAAGGTCCAGCGGGGACTTACGAGCAGTACTTC.

This chain joins TRBV3-1 (or the pseudogene TRBV3-2) and TRBJ2-7; D perhaps matches TRBD1 (5 bases). The CDR3 is 15 amino acids. Germline lookup yields CDR1 LGHDT and CDR2 YNNKEL (reference sequence). V was clipped by 3 bases and J by 0 bases, with 12 bases between them. The CDR3 protein is CASSQGTTASYEQYF. The CDR3 DNA reads TGTGCCAGCAGCCAGGGTACGACAGCCTCCTACGAGCAGTACTTC.

The CDR3: CASSVDSRGNEQFF. The CDR3 DNA reads as TGTGCCAGCAGCGTAGACTCTAGAGGGAATGAGCAGTTCTTC. The chain combines TRBV9 with TRBJ2-1; TRBD2 might be the D (5 bases). The ends were cut back, 0 bases at V and 7 bases at J, with 11 bases in the middle. CDR3 length equals 14 residues. Germline CDR1 SGDLS, CDR2 YYNGEE.

This chain joins TRBV12-3 or TRBV12-4 and TRBJ1-2; D ambiguous. The V end lost 6 bases, the J end lost 4 bases, and 12 bases lay between the germline ends. The CDR3 has 13 amino acids. The DNA of the CDR3 is TGTGCCAGCAGCCGTCCCCCGGCCTATGGCTACACCTTC. It yields the protein CASSRPPAYGYTF.

The chain uses TRBV5-1 and TRBJ1-1; D is ambiguous. Germline V gene data show CDR1 as SGHRS and CDR2 as YFSETQ. CDR3 length equals 14 residues. V lost 4 bases to trimming and J lost 1 base, with 11 bases between them. The chain's CDR3 is CASSPRNSNTEAFF. The CDR3 region has the DNA TGCGCCAGCAGCCCTCGAAACTCGAACACTGAAGCTTTCTTT.

The V call is TRBV6-2 or TRBV6-3, the J call TRBJ2-7; 8 bases fit TRBD1. Germline V gene sequence: CDR1 MNHEY, CDR2 SVGEGT. This CDR3 has 11 amino acids. The ends lost 6 bases at V and 11 bases at J; junction bases unmatched: 6. CDR3 coding DNA: TGTGCCAGCAGCGACAGGGGTACCGAGTACTTC. It translates to CASSDRGTEYF.

The rearrangement uses TRBV7-3 and TRBJ2-3; D is unclear. The CDR3 consists of 14 residues. Germline assignment: CDR1 SGHTA and CDR2 FQGTGA. The germline V and J ends were trimmed by 6 bases and 4 bases, with 14 bases remaining between them. CDR3 protein: CASSSLGNPDTQYF. The CDR3 DNA sequence: TGTGCCAGCAGTTCCCTAGGTAACCCAGATACGCAGTATTTT.